The 24 T cell receptor beta chains listed next were all sequenced from one sample in a study of T and B cells in COVID-19 patients. TRB was amplified from around 250-500 ng of blood genomic DNA. TRB rearrangements were amplified by multiplex PCR with BIOMED2 TRB-A/B primers. In TCRdb, the multiplex PCR reads were re-called with MiXCR into one record per CDR3 protein. Of over a thousand distinct CDR3 sequences in the sample, around 30% were seen once. Sequenced sample: blood. The receptor set was obtained from a human donor with active COVID-19.

In its sample, this clonotype ranks as medium-sized. The V gene is TRBV5-1, the J gene TRBJ2-2; no definite D call. V shed 0 bases and J shed 0 bases, with 6 bases lying between them. The CDR3 is 15 residues long. In germline, CDR1 is SGHRS, CDR2 YFSETQ. The CDR3 is CASSLDSANTGELFF. The CDR3 DNA reads as TGCGCCAGCAGCTTGGACAGCGCGAACACCGGGGAGCTGTTTTTT. Combining the CDR3 with reference TRBV5-1 and TRBJ2-2 gives the whole variable domain KAGVTQTPRYLIKTRGQQVTLSCSPISGHRSVSWYQQTPGQGLQFLFEYFSETQRNKGNFPGRFSGRQFSNSRSEMNVSTLELGDSALYLCASSLDSANTGELFFGEGSRLTVL.

The genes are TRBV20-1 and TRBJ2-1; 8 bases agree with TRBD2. J lost 6 bases, V lost 0 bases, and 7 bases had no gene match. Germline CDR1 reads DFQATT; CDR2 reads SNEGSKA (reference sequence). The CDR3 consists of 15 residues. The CDR3 here is CSARDMGLEVNEQFF. The CDR3 nucleotides read TGCAGTGCTAGAGATATGGGACTAGAAGTCAATGAGCAGTTCTTC.

The chain joins TRBV6-5 to TRBJ2-2, with 13 bases that match TRBD2. Germline CDR1 MNHEY, CDR2 SVGAGI. V trimming: 10 bases; J trimming: 6 bases; junction bases outside the gene matches: 5. The CDR3 spans 14 residues. The CDR3 coding sequence is TGTGCCACCGCGACTAGCGGGAGGTCCGGGGAGCTGTTTTTT. Its translation is CATATSGRSGELFF.

Relative to its sample, this clonotype is large. The J gene is TRBJ2-1, the V gene TRBV12-3 or TRBV12-4; D possibly uses TRBD1 or TRBD2 (5 bases each). CDR3 length: 12 amino acids. V shed 4 bases and J shed 15 bases, with 16 bases lying between them. The CDR3 sequence is CASSSGTIGPFF. The CDR3 DNA is TGTGCCAGCAGTTCCGGGACGATAGGACCGTTCTTC.

A few counts support this clonotype. V gene TRBV7-2 combines with J gene TRBJ2-1; no reliable D call. This CDR3 has 13 residues. The germline CDR1 and CDR2 sequences are SGHTA and FQGNSA. V was pared by 1 base and J by 10 bases, with 11 bases between. The CDR3 sequence is CASSLGPSGEQFF. CDR3 bases: TGTGCCAGCAGCTTAGGTCCGTCTGGCGAGCAGTTCTTC.

The rearrangement links TRBV18 to TRBJ1-4; tentative D call: TRBD1 (6 bases). The CDR3 is 13 residues long. Germline V gives CDR1 KGHSH, CDR2 LQKENI. Trimming cost V 2 bases and J 5 bases, with 6 bases left between them. CDR3 in DNA: TGTGCCAGCTCACCAGGACAGAATGAAAAACTGTTTTTT. Translation: CASSPGQNEKLFF.

J is TRBJ2-3 and V is TRBV5-6; 12 positions agree with TRBD2. The J segment lost 5 bases and the V segment lost 5 bases, leaving 3 bases of the junction unmatched. The CDR3 runs 14 residues. Looked up from germline, CDR1 is SGHDT and CDR2 is YYEEEE. The CDR3 loop is CASRLGLAGDTQYF. The DNA of the CDR3 is TGTGCCAGCAGGCTGGGACTAGCGGGAGATACGCAGTATTTT.

In this sample, this clonotype turned up a few times. This chain joins TRBV20-1 and TRBJ2-7, with 9 nucleotides matching TRBD2. The CDR3 extends over 11 amino acids. CDR1 DFQATT and CDR2 SNEGSKA come from the germline V gene (reference sequence). V lost 7 bases to trimming and J lost 5 bases; unmatched junction nucleotides: 3. Here the CDR3 DNA reads TGCAGTGGGCTAGCGGGACACGAGCAGTACTTC. This gives the protein CSGLAGHEQYF.

This clonotype is labeled large. The V gene is TRBV6-5, the J gene TRBJ2-1, with 7 nucleotides matching TRBD2. CDR1 is MNHEY, CDR2 SVGAGI, per germline. The CDR3 extends over 15 amino acids. V shed 6 bases and J 6 bases; nucleotides not matched to a gene: 11. The CDR3 sequence is CASSYRLAGLNEQFF. In DNA, the CDR3 is TGTGCCAGCAGCTACAGATTAGCGGGTCTCAATGAGCAGTTCTTC.

The rearrangement joins TRBV19 to TRBJ2-1; TRBD2 matches 8 bases. The ends lost 6 bases at V and 6 bases at J; junction bases unmatched: 10. From germline, CDR1 is LNHDA and CDR2 SQIVND (reference sequence). CDR3 length: 15 residues. The CDR3 sequence is CASSPSGTSRNEQFF. CDR3 coding DNA: TGTGCCAGTAGCCCCTCCGGGACTAGTCGCAATGAGCAGTTCTTC.

V usage is TRBV20-1 and J usage is TRBJ2-7, with TRBD2 matching over 9 bases. Germline trimming cut 3 bases from V and 4 bases from J; bases unmatched to any gene: 19. The germline V gene has CDR1 DFQATT and CDR2 SNEGSKA (reference sequence). The CDR3 runs 18 residues. The chain's CDR3 is CSARMTPTRGSGRYEQYF. Written as DNA, the CDR3 is TGCAGTGCTAGGATGACCCCGACCCGGGGTAGCGGGAGATACGAGCAGTACTTC.

Within the sample, this clonotype is medium-sized (0.01 to 0.1%). The chain couples TRBV6-4 to TRBJ2-3; D remains ambiguous. The CDR3 sequence is 12 residues long. The V end was cut by 2 bases, the J end by 5 bases, with 5 bases between. CDR1 is MRHNA, CDR2 SNTAGT, per germline. The CDR3 here is CASSDREDTQYF. The CDR3 DNA reads as TGTGCCAGCAGTGACAGGGAAGATACGCAGTATTTT.

This sequence joins TRBV4-2 and TRBJ2-7; TRBD2 aligns across 13 bases. The CDR3 is 16 amino acids. Germline loops: CDR1 LGHNA, CDR2 YNFKEQ. The V gene end was trimmed by 3 bases and the J gene end by 6 bases; junction bases not matched to a gene: 8. As DNA, the CDR3 is TGTGCCAGCAGCCAGGAACTAGCGGGGGGGAGTACCGAGCAGTACTTC. Residues: CASSQELAGGSTEQYF.

V and J are TRBV25-1 and TRBJ1-4, with TRBD1 matching over 8 bases. Germline V CDR1 and CDR2: MGHDK, SYGVNS. V lost 1 base and J lost 5; bases outside the gene matches: 12. This CDR3 is 18 amino acids long. Written as DNA, the CDR3 is TGTGCCAGCAGTGAATCGTTGGATTACAGGGGGGAGAATGAAAAACTGTTTTTT. Encoded protein: CASSESLDYRGENEKLFF. The full variable domain, completed using reference TRBV25-1 and TRBJ1-4, is EADIYQTPRYLVIGTGKKITLECSQTMGHDKMYWYQQDPGMELHLIHYSYGVNSTEKGDLSSESTVSRIRTEHFPLTLESARPSHTSQYLCASSESLDYRGENEKLFFGSGTQLSVL.

This clonotype was found once. V is TRBV6-5 and J is TRBJ2-7; 13 positions match TRBD2. CDR3 size: 14 residues. V was pared by 6 bases and J by 6 bases, with 5 bases of the junction left unmatched. Germline V gives CDR1 MNHEY, CDR2 SVGAGI. In DNA form, the CDR3 reads TGTGCCAGCAGACGCGGGACTAGCGGGATCGAGCAGTACTTC. It translates to CASRRGTSGIEQYF.

The chain uses TRBV2 and TRBJ2-2; tentatively, D is TRBD1 or TRBD2 (5 bases each). From germline, CDR1 is SNHLY and CDR2 FYNNEI. The germline V and J ends were trimmed by 5 bases and 7 bases, with 14 bases remaining between them. This CDR3 spans 14 amino acids. CDR3 sequence: CASSPTWGIGELFF. CDR3 DNA: TGTGCCAGCAGTCCCACGTGGGGGATCGGGGAGCTGTTTTTT.

A word on this clonotype: A much bigger clone sits one base away, suggesting this may be a read error. This sequence joins TRBV5-5 and TRBJ2-1; no definite D call. Judging by the DNA end, TRBJ2-5 fits better; the J call may be wrong. Germline V gene sequence: CDR1 SGHKS, CDR2 YYEKEE (reference sequence). There are 12 residues in the CDR3. The CDR3 DNA reads as TGTTCCAGCAGCTATAACCTTCAGACCCAGTACTTC. It yields the protein CSSSYNLQTQYF.

This clonotype is medium-sized within its sample. The chain employs TRBV12-3 or TRBV12-4 and TRBJ2-1; 7 bases map to TRBD2. CDR3 length equals 14 residues. V dropped 6 bases and J dropped 7; count of bases not matched to a gene: 9. This CDR3 is CASSPLGGGNEQFF. The CDR3, as DNA: TGTGCCAGCAGCCCACTGGGGGGAGGGAATGAGCAGTTCTTC.

This clonotype has only a few counts. One end of the junction fails to match germline, which may point to a read error. CDR3 bases: TGCGCCAGCAGGACAGGGGATAATTCACCCCTCCACTTT. This encodes CASRTGDNSPLHF. The chain employs TRBV5-6 and TRBJ1-6, with 9 bases matching TRBD1. The CDR3 covers 13 residues. CDR1 is SGHDT, CDR2 YYEEEE, per germline.

By frequency in the sample, this clonotype is medium-sized. The genes are TRBV10-3 and TRBJ2-4; the match to TRBD1 covers 7 bases. This CDR3 is 14 amino acids long. Trimming took 3 bases from V and 4 from J; bases not matched to a gene: 3. Germline V gene data show CDR1 as ENHRY and CDR2 as SYGVKD. The CDR3 DNA follows: TGTGCCATCAGTGACGGGACAGTTAAAAACATTCAGTACTTC. Translated: CAISDGTVKNIQYF.

By share, this clonotype ranks as medium-sized. This chain links TRBV14 with TRBJ2-3; D is possibly TRBD1 (6 bases). Germline V lookup: CDR1 SGHDN, CDR2 FVKESK. The CDR3 runs 14 residues. Between the trimmed V and J ends, which lost 3 bases and 1 base, there was a span of 8 bases. CDR3 DNA: TGTGCCAGCAGCCATGCAGGGGGCACAGATACGCAGTATTTT. Amino acids: CASSHAGGTDTQYF.

Relative to its sample, this clonotype is large. The chain employs TRBV6-5 and TRBJ2-5; tentatively, D is TRBD1 or TRBD2 (6 bases each). This CDR3 has 13 residues. CDR1 and CDR2 (germline): MNHEY, SVGAGI. Trimming pared 6 bases from V and 4 bases from J, leaving 12 bases between. The CDR3 nucleotides are TGTGCCAGCAGCCAAGGGGGGCGAGAGACCCAGTACTTC. It codes for CASSQGGRETQYF.

By share, this clonotype counts as large. The chain employs TRBV6-5 and TRBJ2-2; TRBD2 matches 8 bases. Per the germline V gene, CDR1 is MNHEY and CDR2 is SVGAGI. The CDR3 is 18 residues long. V lost 2 bases, J lost 0 bases, and 8 bases stayed unmatched. In DNA form, the CDR3 reads TGTGCCAGCAGTTACGAGTCCAGCGGGGGATCGAACACCGGGGAGCTGTTTTTT. This sequence encodes CASSYESSGGSNTGELFF.

As concerns this clonotype: A much larger clone differs by one base, so this may be a read error. J is TRBJ1-1 and V is TRBV5-5; unclear D gene. This CDR3 is 13 amino acids long. V was shortened by 2 bases and J by 1 base, with 6 bases between the two germline ends. Per germline, CDR1 SGHKS and CDR2 YYEKEE (reference sequence). The DNA of the CDR3 is TGTGCCAGCAGCTTACCCCAGAACACTGAAGCTTTCTTT. It is translated as CASSLPQNTEAFF.